Listed below are T cell receptor beta chains from one sample, sequenced in a study of spatial heterogeneity in lung cancer. MiXCR, applied by TCRdb to the 5' RACE reads, yields one record per CDR3 protein. There are about 82,000 distinct CDR3 sequences in the sample; roughly 12% occur only once, and 4.6% lies in the top ten. The specimen was PBMCs, collected at surgery. All receptors derive from a male donor with early-stage non-small cell lung cancer. CDR3s include the opening cysteine and the closing phenylalanine or tryptophan.

v_gene: TRBV5-1; CDR3aa: CASRTGQGQEANEKLFF
v_gene: TRBV5-1; CDR3aa: CASSFSASRSEQFF
v_gene: TRBV9; CDR3aa: CASSEGFSNQPQHF
v_gene: TRBV29-1; CDR3aa: CSVQTSANYGYTF
v_gene: TRBV5-1; CDR3aa: CASSFSGQGANTGELFF
v_gene: TRBV7-3; CDR3aa: CASSPNTGVSSGNTIYF
v_gene: TRBV29-1; CDR3aa: CSVEDRDGGAGETQYF
v_gene: TRBV7-9; CDR3aa: CASSLDRGPNNEQFF
v_gene: TRBV20-1; CDR3aa: CSGRDYSTDTQYF
v_gene: TRBV12-5; CDR3aa: CAPHPDSAPDTQYF
v_gene: TRBV12-3/TRBV12-4; CDR3aa: CASSLTPGQPRSGELFF
v_gene: TRBV6-1; CDR3aa: CASSEPQSYNEQFF
v_gene: TRBV25-1; CDR3aa: CASHRQGAGDTQYF
v_gene: TRBV5-5; CDR3aa: CASSWGGQGVTEAFF
v_gene: TRBV20-1; CDR3aa: CSARVVAGADTQYF
v_gene: TRBV10-2; CDR3aa: CASRTLNTEAFF
v_gene: TRBV20-1; CDR3aa: CSVPGGGRSSYEQYF
v_gene: TRBV7-9; CDR3aa: CASSSTDQPQHF
v_gene: TRBV30; CDR3aa: CAWSSLGRGVNYGYTF
v_gene: TRBV5-6; CDR3aa: CASSLLDSVYGYTF
v_gene: TRBV7-6; CDR3aa: CASSISGDSEQYF
v_gene: TRBV5-1; CDR3aa: CASSSSGTGNSPLHF
v_gene: TRBV9; CDR3aa: CASSVLAGGWETQYF
v_gene: TRBV5-1; CDR3aa: CASTPTSGSYNEQFF
v_gene: TRBV24-1; CDR3aa: CATSELGTSQNQYQETQYF
v_gene: TRBV7-7; CDR3aa: CASSLGQGNEQFF
v_gene: TRBV6-5; CDR3aa: CASSKTGENEKLFF
v_gene: TRBV5-4; CDR3aa: CASSFDRGAETQYF
v_gene: TRBV5-5; CDR3aa: CASSLVGIPYEQYF
v_gene: TRBV30; CDR3aa: CAWSAGRVSPLHF
v_gene: TRBV12-5; CDR3aa: CASGRDSLTEAFF
v_gene: TRBV5-6; CDR3aa: CASSLDDSSYEQYF
v_gene: TRBV9; CDR3aa: CASSVEETQYF
v_gene: TRBV19; CDR3aa: CASNGDATDTQYF
v_gene: TRBV11-2; CDR3aa: CASSLWAQQETQYF
v_gene: TRBV6-2/TRBV6-3; CDR3aa: CASSYRGSDTEAFF
v_gene: TRBV3-1; CDR3aa: CASSRLAGDNTGELFF
v_gene: TRBV5-4; CDR3aa: CASSLEGGEQFF
v_gene: TRBV7-9; CDR3aa: CASWTSGTYEQFF
v_gene: TRBV5-1; CDR3aa: CASSSELRNTEAFF
v_gene: TRBV19; CDR3aa: CASSIPGLQSELFF
v_gene: TRBV7-2; CDR3aa: CASSFQPGLAKEQYF
v_gene: TRBV3-1; CDR3aa: CASSQDSQTNSPLHF
v_gene: TRBV24-1; CDR3aa: CATTSRYSTTGELFF
v_gene: TRBV2; CDR3aa: CASSDGQGNYGYTF
v_gene: TRBV20-1; CDR3aa: CSARWWEAYQETQYF
v_gene: TRBV11-2; CDR3aa: CASSFTTGNKDEQFF
v_gene: TRBV29-1; CDR3aa: CSARTTGRYNEQFF